This TCR beta chain emerged from a study of cytomegalovirus exposure and HLA in healthy donors. A word on this clone: Its antigen is not known.

Study conclusions and caveats: TCR beta sequences numbering 15,000 to 20,000 were associated with HLA alleles at 0.05 false discovery rate in a later analysis. Most CMV-associated TCR beta chains appeared HLA-restricted in a later analysis.

The CDR3 runs to 13 residues. Trimming cost V 2 bases and J 4 bases; bases outside gene matches: 0. In germline, CDR1 is KGHSH, CDR2 LQKENI. The PCR ran on 60 Vbeta and 13 Jbeta primers. The table came from immunoSEQ multiplex PCR; TCRdb's copy has only in-frame clones and leaves some out. Of over 100,000 clones in the sample, 65% to 75% were seen once. The sequence derives from a middle-aged man in good health and CMV-seropositive. The sample was PBMCs. The chain carries TRBV18 and TRBJ2-3; TRBD2 agrees at 7 bases. CDR3 bases: TGTGCCAGCTCACCAGGGGGGGCAGATACGCAGTATTTT. As protein: CASSPGGADTQYF.